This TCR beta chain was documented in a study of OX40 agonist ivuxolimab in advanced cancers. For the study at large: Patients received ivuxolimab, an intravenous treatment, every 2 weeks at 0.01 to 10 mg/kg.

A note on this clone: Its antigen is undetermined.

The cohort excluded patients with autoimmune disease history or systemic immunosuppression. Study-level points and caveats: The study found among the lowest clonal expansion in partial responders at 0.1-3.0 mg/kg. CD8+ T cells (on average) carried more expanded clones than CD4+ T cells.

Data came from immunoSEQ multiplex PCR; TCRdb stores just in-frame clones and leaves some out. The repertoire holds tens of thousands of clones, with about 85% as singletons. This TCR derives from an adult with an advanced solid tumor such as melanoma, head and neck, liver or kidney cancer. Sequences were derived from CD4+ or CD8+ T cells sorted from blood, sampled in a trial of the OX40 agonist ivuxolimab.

The CDR3 spells CASRVTSGSSYNEQFF. The CDR3 DNA is TGCGCCAGCAGGGTCACTAGCGGGAGCTCCTACAATGAGCAGTTCTTC. The chain uses TRBV5-1 and TRBJ2-1, with 11 bases lining up with TRBD2. V lost 5 bases to trimming and J lost 0 bases; unmatched junction nucleotides: 4. Germline CDR1 and CDR2: SGHRS and YFSETQ. The CDR3 has 16 amino acids. The full variable domain, in which reference TRBV5-1 and TRBJ2-1 provide the parts outside the CDR3, is KAGVTQTPRYLIKTRGQQVTLSCSPISGHRSVSWYQQTPGQGLQFLFEYFSETQRNKGNFPGRFSGRQFSNSRSEMNVSTLELGDSALYLCASRVTSGSSYNEQFFGPGTRLTVL.